This T cell receptor (beta chain) came from a study of CD8+ T cells in alopecia areata. Stated treatment: oral pan-JAK inhibitor, 5-10 mg twice daily. Those with alopecia areata gave lesional scalp punch biopsies and peripheral blood. Germline V gene data show CDR1 as MNHEY and CDR2 as SVGAGI. This CDR3 has 13 amino acids. Trimming left V 2 bases short and J 3 bases short, with 7 bases between. Sequencing templates came from extracted RNA that was reverse transcribed into cDNA. Produced via immunoSEQ multiplex PCR; TCRdb's table is partial and in-frame only. Here the sample spans approximately 210,000 clones, 60% being singletons.

The receptor comes from a human donor with alopecia areata. The chain has TRBV6-5 and TRBJ1-1; tentative D call: TRBD1 (6 bases). Specimen: CD4+ T cells sorted from blood, collected at week 24, from a patient treated with tofacitinib. The DNA of the CDR3 is TGTGCCAGCAGTTACCAGGGGTACACTGAAGCTTTCTTT. Its protein is CASSYQGYTEAFF.